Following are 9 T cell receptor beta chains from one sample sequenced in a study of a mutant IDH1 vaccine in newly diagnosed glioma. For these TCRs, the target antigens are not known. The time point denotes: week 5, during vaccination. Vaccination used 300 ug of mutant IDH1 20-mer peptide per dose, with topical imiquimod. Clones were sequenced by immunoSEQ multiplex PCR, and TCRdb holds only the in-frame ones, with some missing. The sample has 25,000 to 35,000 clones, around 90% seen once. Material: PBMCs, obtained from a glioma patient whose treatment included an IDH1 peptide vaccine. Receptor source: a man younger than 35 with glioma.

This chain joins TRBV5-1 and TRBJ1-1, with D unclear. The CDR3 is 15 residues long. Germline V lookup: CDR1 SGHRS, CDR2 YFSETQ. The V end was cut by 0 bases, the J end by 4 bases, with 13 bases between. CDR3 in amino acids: CASSLDPDRSTEAFF. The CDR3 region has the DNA TGCGCCAGCAGCTTGGATCCTGACCGAAGCACTGAAGCTTTCTTT. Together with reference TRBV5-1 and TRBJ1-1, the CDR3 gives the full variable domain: KAGVTQTPRYLIKTRGQQVTLSCSPISGHRSVSWYQQTPGQGLQFLFEYFSETQRNKGNFPGRFSGRQFSNSRSEMNVSTLELGDSALYLCASSLDPDRSTEAFFGQGTRLTVV.

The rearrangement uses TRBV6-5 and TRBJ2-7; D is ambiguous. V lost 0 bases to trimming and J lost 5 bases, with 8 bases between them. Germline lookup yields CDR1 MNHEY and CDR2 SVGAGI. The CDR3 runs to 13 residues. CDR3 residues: CASSYSLSHEQYF. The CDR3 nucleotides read TGTGCCAGCAGTTACTCCCTGAGCCACGAGCAGTACTTC.

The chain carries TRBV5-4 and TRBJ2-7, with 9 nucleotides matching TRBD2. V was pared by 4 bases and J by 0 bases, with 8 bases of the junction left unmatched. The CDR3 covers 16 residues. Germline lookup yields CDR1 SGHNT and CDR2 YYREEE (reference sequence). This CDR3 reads CASSPTPGLASYEQYF. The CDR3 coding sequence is TGTGCCAGCAGCCCCACCCCGGGACTAGCCTCCTACGAGCAGTACTTC.

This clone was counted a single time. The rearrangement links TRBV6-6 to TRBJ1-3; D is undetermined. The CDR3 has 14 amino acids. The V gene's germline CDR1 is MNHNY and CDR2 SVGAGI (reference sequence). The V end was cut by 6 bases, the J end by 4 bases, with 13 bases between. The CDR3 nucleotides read TGTGCCAGCAGGGAGAATGAGGGCGGAAACACCATATATTTT. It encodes CASRENEGGNTIYF.

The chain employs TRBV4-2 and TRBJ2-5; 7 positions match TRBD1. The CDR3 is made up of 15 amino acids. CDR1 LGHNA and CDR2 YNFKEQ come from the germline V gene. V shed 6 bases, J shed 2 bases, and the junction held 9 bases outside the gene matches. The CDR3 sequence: CASSHARDSQETQYF. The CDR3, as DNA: TGTGCCAGCAGTCATGCCCGGGACAGTCAAGAGACCCAGTACTTC.

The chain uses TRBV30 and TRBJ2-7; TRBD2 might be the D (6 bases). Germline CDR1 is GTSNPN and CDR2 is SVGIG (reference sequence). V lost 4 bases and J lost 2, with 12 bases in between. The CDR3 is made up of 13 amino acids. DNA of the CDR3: TGTGCCTGGATGGAGCGGGCCACCTACGAGCAGTACTTC. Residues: CAWMERATYEQYF. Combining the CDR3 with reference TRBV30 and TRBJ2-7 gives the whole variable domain SQTIHQWPATLVQPVGSPLSLECTVEGTSNPNLYWYRQAAGRGLQLLFYSVGIGQISSEVPQNLSASRPQDRQFILSSKKLLLSDSGFYLCAWMERATYEQYFGPGTRLTVT.

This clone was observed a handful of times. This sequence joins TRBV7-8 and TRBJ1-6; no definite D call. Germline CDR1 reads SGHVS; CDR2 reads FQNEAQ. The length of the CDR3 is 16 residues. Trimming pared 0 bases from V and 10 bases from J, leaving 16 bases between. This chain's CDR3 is CASSLATAMARSPLHF. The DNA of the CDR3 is TGTGCCAGCAGCTTAGCAACCGCCATGGCTCGATCACCCCTCCACTTT. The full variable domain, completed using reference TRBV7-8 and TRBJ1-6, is GAGVSQSPRYKVAKRGQDVALRCDPISGHVSLFWYQQALGQGPEFLTYFQNEAQLDKSGLPSDRFFAERPEGSVSTLKIQRTQQEDSAVYLCASSLATAMARSPLHFGNGTRLTVT.

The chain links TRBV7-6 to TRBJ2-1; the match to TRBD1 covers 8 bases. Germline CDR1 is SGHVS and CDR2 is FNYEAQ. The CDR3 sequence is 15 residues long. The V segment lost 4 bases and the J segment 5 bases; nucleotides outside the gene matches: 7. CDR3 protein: CASSSRPGQDNEQFF. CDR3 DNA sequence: TGTGCCAGCAGCTCTCGACCGGGACAGGACAATGAGCAGTTCTTC.

As DNA, the CDR3 is TGCGCCAGCAGCTTGGAGGAGATCGGAAACACCATATATTTT. Encoded protein: CASSLEEIGNTIYF. The chain couples TRBV5-1 to TRBJ1-3, with D hard to call. Germline loops: CDR1 SGHRS, CDR2 YFSETQ. The germline V and J ends were trimmed by 0 bases and 4 bases, with 8 bases remaining between them. CDR3 size: 14 residues.